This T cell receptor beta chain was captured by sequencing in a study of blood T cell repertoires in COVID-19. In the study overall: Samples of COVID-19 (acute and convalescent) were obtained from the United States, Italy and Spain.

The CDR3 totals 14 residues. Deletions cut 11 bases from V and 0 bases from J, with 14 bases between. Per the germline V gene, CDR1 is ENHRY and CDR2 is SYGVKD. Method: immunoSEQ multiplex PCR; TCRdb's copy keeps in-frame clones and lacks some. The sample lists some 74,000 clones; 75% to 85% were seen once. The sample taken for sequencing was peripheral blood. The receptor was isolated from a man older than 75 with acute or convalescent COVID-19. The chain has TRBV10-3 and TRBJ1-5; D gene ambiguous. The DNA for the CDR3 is TGTGCCTCTAAAGGAGATCTTAGCAATCAGCCCCAGCATTTT. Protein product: CASKGDLSNQPQHF.